This section outlines one T cell receptor beta chain sequence together with its context. Germline lookup yields CDR1 SEHNR and CDR2 FQNEAQ (reference sequence). Germline trimming cut 5 bases from V and 7 bases from J; bases unmatched to any gene: 5. This CDR3 has 14 residues. This sample was taken from a study of T-cell reconstitution after alpha-beta-depleted transplantation in children. As it was prepared, the TCRbeta library received unique molecular identifiers. TCRdb re-derived calls from the PCR reads in MiXCR, one entry per CDR3 protein. The sample lists about 500,000 distinct CDR3 sequences; over 9.5% were seen once.

This chain connects TRBV7-9 to TRBJ1-5; 10 nucleotides agree with TRBD1. The sequence was collected from a female patient younger than 10 who had a stem cell transplant for aplastic anemia, so the T cells may come from the graft donor. Source: PBMCs, mostly from graft donor cells, taken 180 days after TCRalphabeta/CD19-depleted stem cell transplant. The CDR3 nucleotides are TGTGCCAGCAGCCATGACAGGGGGCAACAGCCCCAGCATTTT. Amino acid sequence: CASSHDRGQQPQHF.